This is a list of T cell receptor beta chains from one sample in a study of T cell responses to AZD1222 COVID-19 vaccine. Generated by immunoSEQ multiplex PCR, the TCRdb table keeps only in-frame clones and is missing some. The sample has around 8,000 clones, 88% seen once. Source: peripheral blood, taken 28 days after the second AZD1222 dose. Receptors were obtained from an adult who received the AZD1222 COVID-19 vaccine. Each CDR3 is given with its conserved first and last residue. A D gene is named only where the DNA matches it firmly. Clone size is given for some rows only: seen once, a few or many times, or a class if the clone is expanded.

clone_size,d_call,j_call,v_call,cdr3_aa,cdr3_nt
NA,NA,TRBJ2-2,TRBV7-2,CASSWARMGELFF,TGTGCCAGCAGCTGGGCTAGAATGGGGGAGCTGTTTTTT
NA,NA,TRBJ2-2,TRBV25-1,CASSVAVTANTGELFF,TGTGCCAGCAGTGTTGCGGTCACCGCGAACACCGGGGAGCTGTTTTTT
NA,NA,TRBJ1-2,TRBV6-1,CASSDMGGNYGYTF,TGTGCCAGCAGTGATATGGGGGGAAACTATGGCTACACCTTC
NA,NA,TRBJ1-1,TRBV3-1/TRBV3-2,CASSPRLMNTEAFF,TGTGCCAGCAGCCCCCGGCTGATGAACACTGAAGCTTTCTTT
NA,NA,TRBJ1-2,TRBV29-1,CSVAGAEGGYGYTF,TGCAGCGTTGCCGGGGCTGAGGGTGGCTATGGCTACACCTTC
NA,NA,TRBJ2-6,TRBV7-2,CASSLASTGANVLTF,TGTGCCAGCAGCTTAGCTTCTACTGGGGCCAACGTCCTGACTTTC
once,TRBD1,TRBJ1-6,TRBV7-3,CASSSTGGRSPLHF,TGTGCCAGCAGCTCCACAGGGGGCAGATCACCCCTCCACTTT
NA,NA,TRBJ2-2,TRBV4-2,CASSQDAGAATGELFF,TGTGCCAGCAGCCAAGATGCAGGGGCGGCCACCGGGGAGCTGTTTTTT
NA,TRBD2,TRBJ2-7,TRBV7-6,CASSLASDRTSGIPEQYF,TGTGCCAGCAGCCTAGCGTCTGACCGGACTAGCGGGATCCCCGAGCAGTACTTC
NA,NA,TRBJ1-5,TRBV30,CAWSSGYSNQPQHF,TGTGCCTGGAGTTCAGGTTATAGCAATCAGCCCCAGCATTTT
NA,TRBD2,TRBJ2-3,TRBV12-5,CASGSGTSGTDTQYF,TGTGCTAGTGGTTCGGGGACTAGCGGCACAGATACGCAGTATTTT
NA,TRBD1,TRBJ2-7,TRBV6-2/TRBV6-3,CASSYSKTGQGIPSYEQYF,TGTGCCAGCAGTTACTCGAAGACGGGACAGGGTATACCCTCCTACGAGCAGTACTTC
NA,TRBD1,TRBJ2-2,TRBV7-2,CASSLVGAGGTTGELFF,TGTGCCAGCAGCTTAGTTGGGGCAGGGGGCACCACCGGGGAGCTGTTTTTT
NA,TRBD1,TRBJ1-4,TRBV7-6,CASSPGTATNEKLFF,TGTGCCAGCAGCCCCGGGACAGCAACTAATGAAAAACTGTTTTTT
NA,TRBD1,TRBJ1-2,TRBV7-2,CASSLLGQGNYGYTF,TGTGCCAGCAGCTTATTGGGACAGGGGAACTATGGCTACACCTTC
NA,NA,TRBJ2-4,TRBV28,CASSRVPGAKNIQYF,TGTGCCAGCAGCAGGGTTCCGGGGGCCAAAAACATTCAGTACTTC
NA,TRBD2,TRBJ2-3,TRBV19,CASSIDRLAGSDTQYF,TGTGCCAGTAGTATAGATAGACTAGCGGGATCAGATACGCAGTATTTT
NA,NA,TRBJ1-2,TRBV6-6,CASSYGGNSYGYTF,TGTGCCAGCAGTTATGGGGGGAATTCCTATGGCTACACCTTC
NA,NA,TRBJ2-1,TRBV9,CASSVDWEINEQFF,TGTGCCAGCAGCGTAGATTGGGAGATCAATGAGCAGTTCTTC
NA,NA,TRBJ1-1,TRBV19,CASRGPGGTEAFF,TGTGCCAGCCGAGGGCCGGGAGGCACTGAAGCTTTCTTT
NA,TRBD1,TRBJ1-6,TRBV6-2/TRBV6-3,CASSASGTGFSPLHF,TGTGCCAGCAGTGCCTCCGGGACAGGGTTTTCACCCCTCCACTTT
NA,TRBD1,TRBJ1-6,TRBV4-1,CASSQDPGQGLVPLHF,TGCGCCAGCAGCCAAGACCCGGGACAGGGGCTGGTTCCCCTCCACTTT
NA,TRBD1,TRBJ2-7,TRBV5-1,CASSFPNPGTGATYEQYF,TGCGCCAGCAGCTTTCCAAACCCCGGGACAGGGGCAACCTACGAGCAGTACTTC
NA,NA,TRBJ1-2,TRBV5-4,CASSLKGEGGYTF,TGTGCCAGCAGCTTGAAGGGAGAGGGTGGCTACACCTTC
NA,TRBD2,TRBJ2-5,TRBV30,CAWSVKGLSGRGETQYF,TGTGCCTGGAGTGTAAAGGGATTAAGCGGGAGGGGAGAGACCCAGTACTTC
NA,NA,TRBJ2-5,TRBV6-5,CASSYSRGKETQYF,TGTGCCAGCAGTTACTCGAGGGGGAAAGAGACCCAGTACTTC
NA,TRBD2,TRBJ2-2,TRBV6-2/TRBV6-3,CASSRAGDTGELFF,TGTGCCAGCAGTAGGGCGGGAGACACCGGGGAGCTGTTTTTT
few,TRBD1,TRBJ1-6,TRBV5-6,CASRSTGDNRYNSPLHF,TGTGCCAGCAGATCGACAGGGGACAATCGTTATAATTCACCCCTCCACTTT
NA,NA,TRBJ1-1,TRBV6-5,CASSSSGTPAGEAFF,TGTGCCAGCAGTTCCTCCGGGACACCAGCTGGTGAAGCTTTCTTT
few,NA,TRBJ1-3,TRBV3-1/TRBV3-2,CASSQAQRDSGNTIYF,TGTGCCAGCAGCCAAGCCCAACGGGACTCTGGAAACACCATATATTTT
once,TRBD1,TRBJ1-2,TRBV7-9,CASSPGTGGYYGYTF,TGTGCCAGCAGCCCTGGGACAGGGGGGTACTATGGCTACACCTTC
NA,NA,TRBJ1-2,TRBV28,CASSGTPRSNYGYTF,TGTGCCAGCAGCGGGACACCACGATCTAACTATGGCTACACCTTC
NA,TRBD1,TRBJ2-1,TRBV6-4,CASSEQGVEQFF,TGTGCCAGCAGTGAGCAGGGGGTTGAGCAGTTCTTC
NA,NA,TRBJ1-2,TRBV7-3,CASSLSGRDSGYGYTF,TGTGCCAGCAGCTTAAGTGGTCGGGACTCCGGTTATGGCTACACCTTC
once,TRBD2,TRBJ2-7,TRBV5-4,CASSLASAGAYEQYF,TGTGCCAGCAGCTTGGCCTCAGCGGGGGCCTACGAGCAGTACTTC
NA,NA,TRBJ2-7,TRBV7-2,CASSLAVSSYEQYF,TGTGCCAGCAGCTTAGCTGTTAGCTCCTACGAGCAGTACTTC
NA,TRBD1,TRBJ2-5,TRBV7-9,CASSRGTAAQYF,TGTGCCAGCAGCAGAGGGACAGCGGCCCAGTACTTC
once,NA,TRBJ1-4,TRBV29-1,CSVGGGADEKLFF,TGCAGCGTTGGTGGGGGGGCCGATGAAAAACTGTTTTTT
NA,NA,TRBJ2-5,TRBV7-7,CASSEGGSGETQYF,TGTGCCAGCAGCGAAGGGGGTTCAGGGGAGACCCAGTACTTC
NA,NA,TRBJ1-2,TRBV19,CASSRTGIDGYTF,TGTGCCAGTAGCCGGACGGGGATCGATGGCTACACCTTC
NA,NA,TRBJ2-5,TRBV18,CASSPGYLETQYF,TGTGCCAGCTCACCGGGCTACTTAGAGACCCAGTACTTC
NA,NA,TRBJ1-1,TRBV14,CASSPWTGMNTEAFF,TGTGCCAGCAGCCCGTGGACGGGCATGAACACTGAAGCTTTCTTT